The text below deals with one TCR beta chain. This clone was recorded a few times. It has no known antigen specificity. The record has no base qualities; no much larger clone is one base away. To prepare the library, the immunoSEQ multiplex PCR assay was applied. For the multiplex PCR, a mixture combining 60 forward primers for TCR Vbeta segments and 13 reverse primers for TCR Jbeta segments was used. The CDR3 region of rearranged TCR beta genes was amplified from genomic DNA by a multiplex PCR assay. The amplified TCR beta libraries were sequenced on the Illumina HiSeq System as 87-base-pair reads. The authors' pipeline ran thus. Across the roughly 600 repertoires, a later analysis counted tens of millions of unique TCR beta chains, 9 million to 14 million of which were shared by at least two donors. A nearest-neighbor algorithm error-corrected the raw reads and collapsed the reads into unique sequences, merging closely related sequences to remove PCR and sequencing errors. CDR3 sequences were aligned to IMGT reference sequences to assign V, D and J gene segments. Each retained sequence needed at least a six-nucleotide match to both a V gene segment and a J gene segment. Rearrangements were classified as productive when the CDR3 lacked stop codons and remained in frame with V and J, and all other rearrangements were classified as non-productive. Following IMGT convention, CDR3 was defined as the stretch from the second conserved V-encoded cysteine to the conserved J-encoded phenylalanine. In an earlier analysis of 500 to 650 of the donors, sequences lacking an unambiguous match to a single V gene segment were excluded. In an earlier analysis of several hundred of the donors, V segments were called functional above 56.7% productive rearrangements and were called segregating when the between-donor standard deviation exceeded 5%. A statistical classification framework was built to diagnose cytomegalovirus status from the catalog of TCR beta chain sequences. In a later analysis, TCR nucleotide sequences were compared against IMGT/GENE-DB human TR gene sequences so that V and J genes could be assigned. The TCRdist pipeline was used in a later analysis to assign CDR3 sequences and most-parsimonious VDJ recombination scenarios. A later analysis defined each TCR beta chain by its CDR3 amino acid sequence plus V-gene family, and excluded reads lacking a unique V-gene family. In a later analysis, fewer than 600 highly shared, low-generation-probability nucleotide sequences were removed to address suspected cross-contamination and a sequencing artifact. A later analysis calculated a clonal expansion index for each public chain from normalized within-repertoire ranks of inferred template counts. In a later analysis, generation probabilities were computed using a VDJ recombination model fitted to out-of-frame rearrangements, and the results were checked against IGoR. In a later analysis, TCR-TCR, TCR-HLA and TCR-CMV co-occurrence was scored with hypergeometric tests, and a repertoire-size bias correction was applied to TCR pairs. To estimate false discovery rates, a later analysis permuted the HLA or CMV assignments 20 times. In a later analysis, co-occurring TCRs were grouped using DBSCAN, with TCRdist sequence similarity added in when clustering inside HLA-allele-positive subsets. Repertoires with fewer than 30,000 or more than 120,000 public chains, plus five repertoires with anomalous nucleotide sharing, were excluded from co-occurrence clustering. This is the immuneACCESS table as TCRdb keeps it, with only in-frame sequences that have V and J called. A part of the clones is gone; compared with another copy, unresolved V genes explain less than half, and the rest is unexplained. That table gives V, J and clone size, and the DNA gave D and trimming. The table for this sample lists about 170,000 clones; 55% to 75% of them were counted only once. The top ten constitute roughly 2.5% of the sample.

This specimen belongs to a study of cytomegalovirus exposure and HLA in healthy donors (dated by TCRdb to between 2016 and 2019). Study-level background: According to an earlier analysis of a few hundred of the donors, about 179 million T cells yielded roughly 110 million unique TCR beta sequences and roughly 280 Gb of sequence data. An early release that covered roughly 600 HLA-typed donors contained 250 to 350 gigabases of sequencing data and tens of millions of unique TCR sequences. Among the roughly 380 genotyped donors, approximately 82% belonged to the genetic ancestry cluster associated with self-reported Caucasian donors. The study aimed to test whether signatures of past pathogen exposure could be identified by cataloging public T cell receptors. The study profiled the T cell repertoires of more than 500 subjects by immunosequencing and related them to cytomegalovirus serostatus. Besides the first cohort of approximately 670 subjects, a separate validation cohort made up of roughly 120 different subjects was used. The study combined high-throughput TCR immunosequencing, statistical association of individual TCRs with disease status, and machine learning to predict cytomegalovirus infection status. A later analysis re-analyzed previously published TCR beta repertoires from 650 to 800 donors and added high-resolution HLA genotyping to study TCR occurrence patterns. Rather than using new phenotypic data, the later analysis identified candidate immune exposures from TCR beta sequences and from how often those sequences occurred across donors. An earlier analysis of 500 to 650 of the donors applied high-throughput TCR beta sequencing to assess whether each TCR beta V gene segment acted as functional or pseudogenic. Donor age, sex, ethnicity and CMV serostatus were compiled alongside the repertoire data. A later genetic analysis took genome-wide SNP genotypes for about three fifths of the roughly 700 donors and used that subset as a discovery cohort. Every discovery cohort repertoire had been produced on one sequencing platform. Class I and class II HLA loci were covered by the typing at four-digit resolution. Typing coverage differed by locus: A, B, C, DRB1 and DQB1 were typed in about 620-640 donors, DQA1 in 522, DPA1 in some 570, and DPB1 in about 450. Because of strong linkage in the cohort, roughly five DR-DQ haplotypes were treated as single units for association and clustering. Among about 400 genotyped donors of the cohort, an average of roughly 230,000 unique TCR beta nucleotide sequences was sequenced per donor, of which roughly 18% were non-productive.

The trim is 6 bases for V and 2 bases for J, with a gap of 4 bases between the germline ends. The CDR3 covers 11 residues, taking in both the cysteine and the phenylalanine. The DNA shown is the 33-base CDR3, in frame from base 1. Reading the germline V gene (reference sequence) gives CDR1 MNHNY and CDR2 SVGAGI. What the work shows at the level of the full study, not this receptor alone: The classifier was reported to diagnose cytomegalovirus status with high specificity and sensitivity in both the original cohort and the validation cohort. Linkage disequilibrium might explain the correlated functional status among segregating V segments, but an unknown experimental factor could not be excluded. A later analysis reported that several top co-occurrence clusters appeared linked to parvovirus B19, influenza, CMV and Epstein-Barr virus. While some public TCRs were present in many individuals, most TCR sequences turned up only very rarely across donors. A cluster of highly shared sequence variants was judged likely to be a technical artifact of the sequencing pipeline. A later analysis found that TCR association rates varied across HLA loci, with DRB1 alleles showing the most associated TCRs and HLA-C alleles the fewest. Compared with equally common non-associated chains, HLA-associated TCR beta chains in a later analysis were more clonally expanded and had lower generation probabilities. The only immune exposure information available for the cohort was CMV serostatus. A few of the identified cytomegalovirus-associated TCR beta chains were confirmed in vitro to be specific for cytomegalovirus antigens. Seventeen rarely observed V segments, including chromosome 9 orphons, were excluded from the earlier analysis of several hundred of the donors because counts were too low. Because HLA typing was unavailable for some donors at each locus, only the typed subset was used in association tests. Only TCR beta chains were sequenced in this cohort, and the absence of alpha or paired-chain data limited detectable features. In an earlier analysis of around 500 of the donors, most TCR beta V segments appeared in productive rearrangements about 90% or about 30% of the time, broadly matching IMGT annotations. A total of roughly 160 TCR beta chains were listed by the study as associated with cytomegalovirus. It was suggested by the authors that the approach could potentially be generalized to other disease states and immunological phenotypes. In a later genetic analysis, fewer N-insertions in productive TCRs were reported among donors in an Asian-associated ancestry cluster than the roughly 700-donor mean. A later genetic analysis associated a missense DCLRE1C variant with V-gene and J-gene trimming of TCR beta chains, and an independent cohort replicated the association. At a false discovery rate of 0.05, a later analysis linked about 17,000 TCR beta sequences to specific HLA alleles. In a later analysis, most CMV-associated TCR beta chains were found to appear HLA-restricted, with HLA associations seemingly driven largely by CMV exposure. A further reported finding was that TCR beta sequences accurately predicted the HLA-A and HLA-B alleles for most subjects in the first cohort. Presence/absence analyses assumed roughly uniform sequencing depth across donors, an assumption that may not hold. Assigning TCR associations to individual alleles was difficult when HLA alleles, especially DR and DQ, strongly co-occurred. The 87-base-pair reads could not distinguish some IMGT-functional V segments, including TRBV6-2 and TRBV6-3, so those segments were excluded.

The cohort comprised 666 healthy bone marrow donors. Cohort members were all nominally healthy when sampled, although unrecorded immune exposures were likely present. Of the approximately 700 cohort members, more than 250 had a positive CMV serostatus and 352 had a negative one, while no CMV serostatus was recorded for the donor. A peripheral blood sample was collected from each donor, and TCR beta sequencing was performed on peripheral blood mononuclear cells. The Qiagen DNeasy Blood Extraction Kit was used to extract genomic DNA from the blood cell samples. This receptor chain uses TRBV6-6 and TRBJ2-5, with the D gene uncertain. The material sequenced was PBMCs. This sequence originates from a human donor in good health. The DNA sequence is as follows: TGTGCCAGCAGCCGTCAAGAGACCCAGTACTTC. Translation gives CASSRQETQYF.